What follows describes a single T cell receptor beta chain. Its antigen is as yet unknown. Generated by immunoSEQ multiplex PCR, the TCRdb table keeps only in-frame clones and is missing some. The sample has around 120,000 clones, approximately 90% seen once. The data belong to a study of T cell responses to AZD1222 COVID-19 vaccine. Study-wide background: Doses given second, at about 4 or about 12 weeks, were pooled. General observations from the study: All repertoire sampling was performed exclusively after the peak T cell response.

The ends were cut back, 0 bases at V and 3 bases at J, with 12 bases in the middle. Germline CDR1 is SGHTS and CDR2 is YDEGEE. The CDR3 consists of 15 residues. The chain uses TRBV5-8 and TRBJ1-2, with D tentatively TRBD1 (6 bases). The receptor was isolated from an adult in good health. The sequencing here drew on peripheral blood, taken on day 0 of AZD1222 vaccination. The CDR3 sequence is CASSLDQGRYYGYTF. The CDR3 DNA follows: TGTGCCAGCAGCTTGGATCAGGGGCGGTACTATGGCTACACCTTC.